Sequencing of this T cell receptor beta chain was carried out in a study of beta chain features in type 1 diabetes (dated by TCRdb to the late 2010s). Context from the whole study: No differences in mean age, gender distribution, total cell number or subset yield were found between patients and healthy donors. A total of about 100,000,000 sorted cells were examined across all samples, and RNA yield correlated strongly with the number of cells per subset. In the study, recently diagnosed type 1 diabetes patients and matched healthy donors were compared on the TCRB repertoires of their sorted circulating CD4+ T cell subsets. Regulatory and stem cell-like memory subsets were obtained from only 8 patients and about eight healthy donors, while naive and central memory subsets were obtained from all 30 or so donors. The paper as a whole reports these results and caveats: Because cDNA rather than genomic DNA was sequenced, highly expressing activated cells could have been over-represented, although no difference in activation and CD3 levels was found between groups. Shorter templates might have been favored by PCR, but patient and control samples were amplified and corrected together, so both groups would have been affected equally by any skew. Fewer insertions and more nucleotide deletions at VDJ recombination sites were observed in patients with type 1 diabetes, implying thymic rearrangement abnormalities. Only small numbers of individuals were included in the HLA sub-analyses, which left unresolved whether HLA type had any influence on TCRB rearrangement. Naive, central memory and regulatory TCRB repertoires appeared to be more alike among patients than among healthy donors. A moderate but significant shortening of TCRB CDR3 length was observed in type 1 diabetes patients in all four CD4+ subsets.

V was cut back by 5 bases and J by 5 bases, leaving a gap of 9 bases between them. CDR1 and CDR2, looked up from the germline V gene, are MNHEY and SVGAGI. There are 12 amino acids in the CDR3, from cysteine to phenylalanine inclusive. Only the CDR3 DNA stays, 36 bases, in frame from base 1. Details on this clone: This receptor's antigen is unknown. Base qualities are missing; no much larger clone stands one base away.

Each donor gave one peripheral blood draw, roughly 0.11 L on average, collected into heparinised tubes. Naive, central memory, regulatory and stem cell-like memory CD4+ T cells were sorted on a BD FACSAria II using a panel including CD45RO, CCR7, CD25, CD127, CD95 and CD27. All sorted populations exceeded 98% purity. Right away, PBMCs were isolated by Lymphoprep density gradient centrifugation and were stained directly, with no culture step. Samples were stained and sorted in pairs, with one healthy donor and one patient per experiment, so that batch effects were minimized. The entire amount of isolated RNA was reverse transcribed using the High Capacity cDNA Reverse Transcription Kit, so the sequenced TCRB transcripts were expressed ones. Deep immunoSEQ sequencing was performed on naive, central memory and regulatory T cell samples, with an average of roughly 3.3 million total reads per sample. Sorted cells were lysed in RLT buffer and RNA was extracted with DNase-treated RNeasy Micro or Mini kits, depending on cell number. To prevent cross-contamination, each cell subset was processed individually, whereas patient and healthy donor samples were processed jointly. The immunoSEQ multiplex PCR was used to amplify TCRB sequences from cDNA, yielding 87-bp fragments that span the CDR3 region. Amplicons were sequenced on the Illumina HiSeq platform. In the authors' own workflow: PCR bias was computationally corrected using synthetic template baselines, reads within Hamming distance 2 were collapsed, and singletons that could not be merged were discarded. Reads were aligned against IMGT to assign V, D and J genes, CDR3 length and insertions or deletions at six rearrangement sites. Within each subset, clonotype counts were normalized to the number of sorted cells before true diversity and Gini coefficients were calculated with the tcR R package. Repertoire sharing was quantified using the overlap coefficient calculated on TCRB nucleotide sequences. Out-of-frame TCRB sequences from naive cells were analyzed to stand in for the pre-selection repertoire. The source is immuneACCESS, and TCRdb retained only in-frame sequences with V and J called. Part of the clones is not carried over; for the studies checked, unresolved V genes explain less than half of this, and the remainder is unexplained. From that table come the V and J calls and clone size; the DNA was used to work out D and trimming. The table for this sample lists over 700,000 clones; 15% to 20% of them were counted only once. In total, the top ten clones hold 0.023% of the sample.

Recombination joined TRBV6-5 with TRBJ1-2; no confident D gene assignment can be made. The sequence derives from a woman younger than 30 in good health. Specimen: naive CD4+ T cells from blood. According to the study, the label for this sample's cell subset or site signals: true naive CD4+ T cells. The nucleotide sequence is TGTGCCAGCAGTACACAGAGATATGGCTACACCTTC. Translated, this is CASSTQRYGYTF.